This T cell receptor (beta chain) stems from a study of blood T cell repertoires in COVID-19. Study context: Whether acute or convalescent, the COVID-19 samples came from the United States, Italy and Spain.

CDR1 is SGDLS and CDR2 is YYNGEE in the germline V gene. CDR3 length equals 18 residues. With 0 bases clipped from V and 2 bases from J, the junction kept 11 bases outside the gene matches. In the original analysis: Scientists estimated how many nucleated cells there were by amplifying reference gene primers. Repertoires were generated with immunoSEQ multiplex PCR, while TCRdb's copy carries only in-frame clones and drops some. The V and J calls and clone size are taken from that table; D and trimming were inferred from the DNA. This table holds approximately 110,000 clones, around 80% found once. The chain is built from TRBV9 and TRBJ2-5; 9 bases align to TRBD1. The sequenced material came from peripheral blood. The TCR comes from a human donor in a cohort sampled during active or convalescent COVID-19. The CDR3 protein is CASSVGIVGGTGQETQYF. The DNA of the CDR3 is TGTGCCAGCAGCGTAGGTATCGTAGGTGGGACAGGGCAAGAGACCCAGTACTTC. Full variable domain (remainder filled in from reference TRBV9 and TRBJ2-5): DSGVTQTPKHLITATGQRVTLRCSPRSGDLSVYWYQQSLDQGLQFLIQYYNGEERAKGNILERFSAQQFPDLHSELNLSSLELGDSALYFCASSVGIVGGTGQETQYFGPGTRLLVL.